These 25 T cell receptor beta chains were sequenced from one sample in a study of cytomegalovirus exposure and HLA in healthy donors. The PCR made use of 60 Vbeta and 13 Jbeta primers. Repertoires were generated with immunoSEQ multiplex PCR, while TCRdb's copy carries only in-frame clones and drops some. Here the sample spans more than 80,000 clones, over 75% being singletons. The sequencing sample was made of PBMCs. These receptors were collected from a man aged 55-75 years in good health and CMV-seronegative.

In its sample, this clone was seen a few times. The V and J genes are TRBV19 and TRBJ2-6; 7 bases map to TRBD1. Germline V gene lookup returns CDR1 LNHDA and CDR2 SQIVND (reference sequence). This CDR3 contains 18 residues. V shed 6 bases, J shed 3 bases, and the junction held 14 bases outside the gene matches. The CDR3 region is CASRIGPQGSGGANVLTF. CDR3 nucleotide sequence: TGTGCCAGTAGAATCGGCCCACAGGGGTCAGGTGGGGCCAACGTCCTGACTTTC.

The rearrangement uses TRBV29-1 and TRBJ2-5; D not resolved. The germline CDR1 and CDR2 sequences are SQVTM and ANQGSEA. The CDR3 is 11 residues long. The CDR3 loop reads CIIDYQETQYF. The CDR3 nucleotides are TGCATTATCGACTACCAAGAGACCCAGTACTTC.

This rearrangement joins TRBV7-2 to TRBJ1-2; TRBD1 agrees at 7 bases. Trimming cost V 4 bases and J 4 bases; bases outside gene matches: 9. This CDR3 contains 15 residues. CDR1 is SGHTA, CDR2 FQGNSA, per germline. Here the CDR3 DNA reads TGTGCCAGCAGCTCCGACAGGGCCGTCCGCTATGGCTACACCTTC. Its translation is CASSSDRAVRYGYTF.

This clone was seen once. The chain joins TRBV7-2 to TRBJ2-1, with 11 bases aligning to TRBD2. Germline V gives CDR1 SGHTA, CDR2 FQGNSA. CDR3 length: 17 amino acids. The V and J ends lost 1 base and 5 bases, in that order; junction bases with no gene match: 7. The CDR3 DNA is TGTGCCAGCAGCTTAGGCGATTTAGCGGGGGGGGACAATGAGCAGTTCTTC. It translates to CASSLGDLAGGDNEQFF.

The J gene is TRBJ1-1, the V gene TRBV19; D call uncertain. CDR3 length equals 15 residues. The germline V gene has CDR1 LNHDA and CDR2 SQIVND (reference sequence). V was shortened by 1 base and J by 0 bases, with 9 bases between the two germline ends. CDR3 loop: CASSIARLMNTEAFF. The CDR3 DNA follows: TGTGCCAGTAGTATAGCAAGACTCATGAACACTGAAGCTTTCTTT. The variable domain in full, with the rest retrieved from reference TRBV19 and TRBJ1-1, is DGGITQSPKYLFRKEGQNVTLSCEQNLNHDAMYWYRQDPGQGLRLIYYSQIVNDFQKGDIAEGYSVSREKKESFPLTVTSAQKNPTAFYLCASSIARLMNTEAFFGQGTRLTVV.

The V and J genes are TRBV7-9 and TRBJ2-3, with 14 nucleotides matching TRBD2. Germline V gene lookup returns CDR1 SEHNR and CDR2 FQNEAQ (reference sequence). The CDR3 sequence is 17 residues long. Losses at the gene ends were 5 bases for V and 2 bases for J; bases not matched to a gene: 6. In DNA form, the CDR3 reads TGTGCCAGCAGCGACGGACTAGCGGGGGGAAACACAGATACGCAGTATTTT. Its protein product is CASSDGLAGGNTDTQYF.

The rearrangement joins TRBV6-4 to TRBJ2-3, with D possibly matching TRBD2 (6 bases). The length of the CDR3 is 13 residues. Germline-derived CDR1 and CDR2 are MRHNA and SNTAGT. Trimming removed 5 bases from V and 5 bases from J, with 11 bases in between. As DNA, the CDR3 is TGTGCCAGCAGTCGGAGGGAAGGAGATACGCAGTATTTT. It translates to CASSRREGDTQYF.

This clone was seen just once. The chain uses TRBV7-9 and TRBJ2-1; 11 nucleotides match TRBD2. This CDR3 region has 15 residues. The V and J ends lost 5 bases and 3 bases, in that order; junction bases with no gene match: 3. Germline V CDR1 and CDR2: SEHNR, FQNEAQ (reference sequence). CDR3 loop: CASSRLAGIYNEQFF. Here the CDR3 DNA reads TGTGCCAGCAGCCGACTAGCGGGGATCTACAATGAGCAGTTCTTC.

This chain links TRBV5-4 with TRBJ2-7; tentative D call: TRBD1 (5 bases). Germline loops: CDR1 SGHNT, CDR2 YYREEE (reference sequence). V lost 0 bases, J lost 2 bases, and 15 bases lay in between. The CDR3 runs to 16 residues. In DNA, the CDR3 is TGTGCCAGCAGCTTGGGAAGTAACAGGTTTACCTACGAGCAGTACTTC. Translating it yields CASSLGSNRFTYEQYF. The full variable domain, completed using reference TRBV5-4 and TRBJ2-7, is ETGVTQSPTHLIKTRGQQVTLRCSSQSGHNTVSWYQQALGQGPQFIFQYYREEENGRGNFPPRFSGLQFPNYSSELNVNALELDDSALYLCASSLGSNRFTYEQYFGPGTRLTVT.

This chain uses TRBV29-1 with TRBJ1-4; a weak D match, TRBD1 (6 bases). Trimming cost V 6 bases and J 3 bases, with 14 bases left between them. The CDR3 contains 14 residues. The germline V gene encodes CDR1 SQVTM and CDR2 ANQGSEA. Here the CDR3 DNA reads TGCAGCGTCCGGGCCGGGACATCTAATGAAAAACTGTTTTTT. It specifies CSVRAGTSNEKLFF.

The chain joins TRBV7-8 to TRBJ2-2, with a tentative D call TRBD1 (5 bases). The CDR3 consists of 14 residues. Per the germline V gene, CDR1 is SGHVS and CDR2 is FQNEAQ. The germline V and J ends were trimmed by 2 bases and 6 bases, with 10 bases remaining between them. DNA for the CDR3: TGTGCCAGCAGCTTATTAAGGGGTCCCGGGGAGCTGTTTTTT. Encoded protein: CASSLLRGPGELFF. The variable domain in full, completed from reference TRBV7-8 and TRBJ2-2, reads GAGVSQSPRYKVAKRGQDVALRCDPISGHVSLFWYQQALGQGPEFLTYFQNEAQLDKSGLPSDRFFAERPEGSVSTLKIQRTQQEDSAVYLCASSLLRGPGELFFGEGSRLTVL.

As for this clone: An end of the junction differs from the germline gene, which may be a read error. The genes are TRBV27 and TRBJ1-5; the D gene is possibly TRBD1 (6 bases). This CDR3 region has 16 residues. Germline V gives CDR1 MNHEY, CDR2 SMNVEV (reference sequence). The CDR3 loop reads CANSLSYRDSNQPQHF. In nucleotides, the CDR3 is TGTGCCAACAGTTTATCCTACAGGGATAGCAATCAGCCCCAGCATTTT.

This clone showed up just a few times. This sequence joins TRBV7-7 and TRBJ2-1, with no clear D. CDR1 SSHAT and CDR2 FNYEAQ come from the germline V gene (reference sequence). The CDR3 is 14 amino acids. Deletions cut 4 bases from V and 7 bases from J, with 14 bases between. The CDR3 protein is CASSSHSLSNEQFF. Here the CDR3 DNA reads TGTGCCAGCAGCTCCCATTCACTTTCAAATGAGCAGTTCTTC.

J is TRBJ2-6 and V is TRBV7-3, with TRBD1 identical over 8 bases. V dropped 5 bases and J dropped 5; count of bases not matched to a gene: 2. This CDR3 region has 14 residues. From germline, CDR1 is SGHTA and CDR2 FQGTGA. In nucleotides, the CDR3 is TGTGCCAGCAGCCCAGGGGGCTGGGCCAACGTCCTGACTTTC. Amino acid sequence: CASSPGGWANVLTF.

This clone was detected once. The J gene is TRBJ2-5, the V gene TRBV10-3, with 11 positions matching TRBD2. Germline CDR1 reads ENHRY; CDR2 reads SYGVKD. The junction had 3 bases not matched to a gene; V was cut back by 2 bases and J by 1 base. This CDR3 has 16 amino acids. CDR3 sequence (DNA): TGTGCCATCAGTGAGCCCGGGACTAGCGGCCAAGAGACCCAGTACTTC. Residues: CAISEPGTSGQETQYF.

In its sample, this clone was seen a few times. The same CDR3 can be traced to other DNA sequences in this sample. This rearrangement joins TRBV5-1 to TRBJ2-5, with TRBD2 identical over 10 bases. This CDR3 spans 14 amino acids. The J segment lost 4 bases and the V segment lost 3 bases, leaving 3 bases of the junction unmatched. Germline V CDR1 and CDR2: SGHRS, YFSETQ. CDR3 protein: CASSSLAGVETQYF. The CDR3 DNA reads as TGCGCCAGCAGCTCTCTAGCGGGGGTAGAGACCCAGTACTTC.

The genes are TRBV9 and TRBJ2-6; D might be TRBD2 (7 bases). V was shortened by 3 bases and J by 0 bases, with 16 bases between the two germline ends. This CDR3 contains 18 residues. CDR1 SGDLS and CDR2 YYNGEE come from the germline V gene. The CDR3 spells CASSDLRGAVSGANVLTF. The CDR3 DNA is TGTGCCAGCAGCGACCTCCGGGGGGCCGTCTCTGGGGCCAACGTCCTGACTTTC.

CDR3 protein: CASSPSGTSVPSTDTQYF. In nucleotides, the CDR3 is TGTGCCAGCAGCCCCTCCGGGACTAGCGTACCAAGCACAGATACGCAGTATTTT. J is TRBJ2-3 and V is TRBV5-4, with 10 bases fitting TRBD2. This CDR3 is 18 amino acids long. CDR1 is SGHNT and CDR2 is YYREEE in the germline V gene (reference sequence). V lost 4 bases and J lost 0; bases outside the gene matches: 11.

CDR3 protein: CASSQATGGGSYNEQFF. The CDR3 DNA sequence: TGCGCCAGCAGCCAAGCAACCGGGGGGGGCTCCTACAATGAGCAGTTCTTC. This sequence joins TRBV4-3 and TRBJ2-1; 8 nucleotides match TRBD2. The germline gives CDR1 LGHNA, CDR2 YSLEER. J gave up 0 bases and V 1 base, and 5 bases lay outside the gene matches. The CDR3 has 17 amino acids.

This clone was seen only once. V usage is TRBV29-1 and J usage is TRBJ2-2; 8 bases agree with TRBD1. CDR3 length equals 14 residues. Germline trimming cut 6 bases from V and 0 bases from J; bases unmatched to any gene: 3. Germline assignment: CDR1 SQVTM and CDR2 ANQGSEA. Here the CDR3 reads CSVIRGPNTGELFF. The CDR3 nucleotides are TGCAGCGTGATCAGGGGGCCGAACACCGGGGAGCTGTTTTTT.

This rearrangement joins TRBV4-3 to TRBJ1-2; 7 bases agree with TRBD1. The CDR3 is made up of 17 amino acids. With V trimmed by 1 base and J by 3 bases, 11 bases remained unmatched. CDR1 LGHNA and CDR2 YSLEER come from the germline V gene. The CDR3 loop reads CASSQVFQTGWDYGYTF. The CDR3 nucleotides are TGCGCCAGCAGCCAAGTATTTCAGACAGGGTGGGACTATGGCTACACCTTC.

This clone has only a few counts. Other DNA variants within this sample encode the same CDR3. The V call is TRBV6-6, the J call TRBJ1-1, with D possibly matching TRBD1 (6 bases). Germline V CDR1 and CDR2: MNHNY, SVGAGI (reference sequence). This CDR3 spans 15 amino acids. Trimming took 6 bases from V and 0 from J, leaving 14 bases between them. The CDR3, as DNA: TGTGCCAGCAGACCACGGACAGACATGAACACTGAAGCTTTCTTT. Protein sequence: CASRPRTDMNTEAFF.

This clone was seen more than once but under ten times. The rearrangement uses TRBV2 and TRBJ2-7, with D possibly TRBD1 on 6 matching bases. Trimming removed 3 bases from V and 2 bases from J, with 14 bases in between. The CDR3 is made up of 15 amino acids. Germline assignment: CDR1 SNHLY and CDR2 FYNNEI. Here the CDR3 reads CASSEGAGQAYEQYV. CDR3 bases: TGTGCCAGCAGTGAGGGGGCTGGTCAAGCCTACGAGCAGTACGTC.

The rearrangement uses TRBV10-3 and TRBJ2-1; the match to TRBD2 covers 9 bases. Germline lookup yields CDR1 ENHRY and CDR2 SYGVKD. The CDR3 is 16 residues long. Unmatched junction bases numbered 9, after V lost 7 bases and J lost 2 bases. The DNA for the CDR3 is TGTGCCATCAAAGCGGGGGGCCCTATAGCCTACAATGAGCAGTTCTTC. This codes for CAIKAGGPIAYNEQFF.

V is TRBV2 and J is TRBJ2-3, with 8 bases aligning to TRBD2. The V gene end was trimmed by 4 bases and the J gene end by 2 bases; junction bases not matched to a gene: 5. The CDR3 runs to 15 residues. Germline lookup yields CDR1 SNHLY and CDR2 FYNNEI. The CDR3 DNA reads TGTGCCAGCAGTGGGCTAGCGGGCCACACAGATACGCAGTATTTT. Translating it yields CASSGLAGHTDTQYF.